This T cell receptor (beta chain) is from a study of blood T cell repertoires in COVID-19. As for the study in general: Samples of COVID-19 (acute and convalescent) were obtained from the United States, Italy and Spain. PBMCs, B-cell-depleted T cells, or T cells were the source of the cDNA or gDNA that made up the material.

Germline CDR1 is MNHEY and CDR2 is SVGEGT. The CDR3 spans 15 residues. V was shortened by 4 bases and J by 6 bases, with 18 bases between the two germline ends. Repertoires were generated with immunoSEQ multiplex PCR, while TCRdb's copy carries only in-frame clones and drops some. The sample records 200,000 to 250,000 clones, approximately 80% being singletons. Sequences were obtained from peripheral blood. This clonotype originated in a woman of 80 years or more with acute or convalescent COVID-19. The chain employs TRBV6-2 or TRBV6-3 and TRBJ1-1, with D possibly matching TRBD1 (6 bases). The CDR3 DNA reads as TGTGCCAGCAGTTCCGACACCCTTCCAGGGGCTGAAGCTTTCTTT. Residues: CASSSDTLPGAEAFF.